The following is a T cell receptor beta chain sequence with its context. The antigen it binds to is not known. Base-call qualities are not available, and no considerably larger clone is one nucleotide away. Genomic DNA was extracted from sorted cells for sequencing of the TCRbeta CDR3 region. The immunoSEQ Assay was used for sequencing of TCRbeta CDR3 regions. TCRdb provides this immuneACCESS table in a form limited to in-frame rearrangements. Some clones are lacking; in checked studies, under half of them reflect an unresolved V gene, and why the rest are absent is not known. This sample lists some 50,000 clones; about 88% were detected once. Over 1.5% of the sample rests with the top ten. There are 17 amino acids in the CDR3, from cysteine to phenylalanine inclusive. Solely the CDR3 DNA is kept, with 51 bases framed from the first base. CDR1 and CDR2, looked up from the germline V gene (reference sequence), are MNHEY and SMNVEV. The V end gives up 2 bases and the J end 3 bases, leaving 10 bases in the junction not matched to a gene.

The data were taken from a study of OX40 agonist ivuxolimab in advanced cancers. Looking at the study overall: The costimulatory receptor OX40 (CD134) was targeted by ivuxolimab, a fully human IgG2 agonistic monoclonal antibody. Intravenous ivuxolimab was administered to patients every 2 weeks at six dose levels: 0.01, 0.1, 0.3, 1.5, 3 and 10 mg/kg. Of the 50 or so patients in dose escalation, about 20 had hepatocellular carcinoma, some 15 had melanoma, 9 had renal cell carcinoma and 9 had head and neck cancer. A male proportion of around 81% and a mean age of roughly 55 years, ranging from 23 to 79, were recorded for the dose-escalation cohort. Prior anti-PD-1, anti-PD-L1 or anti-CTLA-4 therapy was permitted, and checkpoint inhibitors had been received by around 39% of dose-escalation patients. Partial responses occurred in three dose-escalation patients: two with cutaneous melanoma and one with hepatocellular carcinoma. Peripheral TCRbeta sequencing aimed to test whether ivuxolimab altered TCR sequence diversity and caused clonal T-cell expansion. The monotherapy dose-escalation portion (N ≈ 50 patients) of the phase I ivuxolimab trial is reported in the paper. Overall study outcomes, separate from this receptor: The antigen specificity of the clonally expanded peripheral T cells was not determined. At doses of 0.1 to 3.0 mg/kg, clonal expansion of both CD4+ and CD8+ T cells in blood was seen between baseline and week 6. After ivuxolimab, expanded clones were on average more numerous among CD8+ T cells than among CD4+ T cells. Low levels of normalized T-cell clonal expansion were also seen in some patients who did not respond. In partial responders in the 0.1-3.0 mg/kg groups, normalized peripheral clonal expansion was found to be among the lowest, especially among CD8+ T cells.

Patients with autoimmune disease history or receiving systemic immunosuppression were excluded from the trial. Peripheral blood for TCR sequencing was drawn from every dose cohort at baseline, at cycle 4 day 1 and at cycle 7 day 1. The samples were taken from a phase I, first-in-human, multicenter, open-label dose-escalation trial of ivuxolimab. Adults with locally advanced or metastatic melanoma, renal cell carcinoma, hepatocellular carcinoma or head and neck squamous cell carcinoma were enrolled in the trial. CD4+ and CD8+ T cells were sorted separately from peripheral blood before TCR sequencing.

The clonotype originates from an adult with an advanced solid tumor such as melanoma, head and neck, liver or kidney cancer. The specimen was CD4+ or CD8+ T cells sorted from blood, collected in a trial of the OX40 agonist ivuxolimab. The chain was built from TRBV27 and TRBJ2-1; 7 bases in between match TRBD2. The encoded CDR3 is CASSLGGGETIYNEQFF. In nucleotides, the sequence is TGTGCCAGCAGTTTAGGGGGGGGAGAAACCATCTACAATGAGCAGTTCTTC.